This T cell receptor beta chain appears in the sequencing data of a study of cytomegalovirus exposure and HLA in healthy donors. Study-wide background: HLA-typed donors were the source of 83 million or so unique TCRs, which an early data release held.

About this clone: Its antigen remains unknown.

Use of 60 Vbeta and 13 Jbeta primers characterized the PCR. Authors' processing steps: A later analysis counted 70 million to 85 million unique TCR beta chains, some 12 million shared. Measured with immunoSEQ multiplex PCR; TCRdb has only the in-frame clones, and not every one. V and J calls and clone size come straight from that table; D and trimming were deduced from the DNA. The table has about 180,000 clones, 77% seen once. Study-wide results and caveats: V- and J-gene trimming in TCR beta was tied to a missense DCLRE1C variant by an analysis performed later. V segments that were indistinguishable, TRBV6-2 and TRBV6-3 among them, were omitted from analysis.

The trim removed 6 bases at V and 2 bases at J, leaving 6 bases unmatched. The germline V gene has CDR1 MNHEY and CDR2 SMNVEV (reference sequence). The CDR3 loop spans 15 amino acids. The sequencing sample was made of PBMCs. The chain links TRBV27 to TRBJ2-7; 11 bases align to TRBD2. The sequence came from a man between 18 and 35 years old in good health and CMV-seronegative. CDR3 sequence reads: CASRILAGGAYEQYF. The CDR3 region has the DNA TGTGCCAGCAGAATTCTAGCGGGAGGAGCCTACGAGCAGTACTTC.